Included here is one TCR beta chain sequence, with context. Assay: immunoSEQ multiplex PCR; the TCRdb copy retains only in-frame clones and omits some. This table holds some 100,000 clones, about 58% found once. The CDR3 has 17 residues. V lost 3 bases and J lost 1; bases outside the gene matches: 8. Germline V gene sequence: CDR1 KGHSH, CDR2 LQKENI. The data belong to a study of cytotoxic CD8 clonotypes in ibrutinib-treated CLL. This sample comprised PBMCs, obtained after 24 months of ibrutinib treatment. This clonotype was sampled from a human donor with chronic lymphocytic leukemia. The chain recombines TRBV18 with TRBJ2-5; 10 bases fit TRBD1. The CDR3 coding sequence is TGTGCCAGCTCACCCCCCGTAGGGACAGGGGTCCAAGAGACCCAGTACTTC. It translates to CASSPPVGTGVQETQYF. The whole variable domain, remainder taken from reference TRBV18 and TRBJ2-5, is NAGVMQNPRHLVRRRGQEARLRCSPMKGHSHVYWYRQLPEEGLKFMVYLQKENIIDESGMPKERFSAEFPKEGPSILRIQQVVRGDSAAYFCASSPPVGTGVQETQYFGPGTRLLVL.